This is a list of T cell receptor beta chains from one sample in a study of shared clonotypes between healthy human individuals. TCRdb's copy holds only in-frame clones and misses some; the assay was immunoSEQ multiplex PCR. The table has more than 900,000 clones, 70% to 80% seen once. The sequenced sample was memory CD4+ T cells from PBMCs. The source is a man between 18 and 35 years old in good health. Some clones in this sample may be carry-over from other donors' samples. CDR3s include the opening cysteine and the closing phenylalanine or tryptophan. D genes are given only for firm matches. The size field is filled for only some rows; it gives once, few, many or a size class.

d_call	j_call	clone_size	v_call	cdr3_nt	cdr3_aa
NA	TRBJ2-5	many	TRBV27	TGTGCCAGCAGTTTATCAGTGGGGGCGGCTAGGGGGACCCAGTACTTC	CASSLSVGAARGTQYF
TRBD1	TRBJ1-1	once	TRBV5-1	TGCGCCAGCAGCTCGGGAAGGGGACAGCGGCCTGAAGCTTTCTTT	CASSSGRGQRPEAFF
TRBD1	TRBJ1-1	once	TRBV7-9	TGTGCCAGCAGCCCTTCGACAGGGGACACTGAAGCTTTCTTT	CASSPSTGDTEAFF
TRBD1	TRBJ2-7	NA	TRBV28	TGTGCCAGCAGGCCGGGACAGGGTCTCTACGAGCAGTACTTC	CASRPGQGLYEQYF
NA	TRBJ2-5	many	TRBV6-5	TGTGCCAGCTCTACAGGGCACGAGACCCAGTACTTC	CASSTGHETQYF
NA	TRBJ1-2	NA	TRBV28	TGTGCCAGCAGTTCAATAGCCTGGGACACGTATGGGAACTATGGCTACACCTTC	CASSSIAWDTYGNYGYTF
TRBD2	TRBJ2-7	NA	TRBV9	TGTGCCAGCAGCGTTCGAGCGGGAGGAACCTACGAGCAGTACTTC	CASSVRAGGTYEQYF
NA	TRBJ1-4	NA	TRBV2	TGTGCCTGCCAACAGATCGGTGAAAAACTGTTTTTT	CACQQIGEKLFF
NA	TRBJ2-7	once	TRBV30	TGTGCCTGGGGACGGCCAGGGTTATACGAGCAGTACTTC	CAWGRPGLYEQYF
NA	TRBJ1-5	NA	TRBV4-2	TGTGCCAGCAGCCAGGGTCCACAGATAGATAGCAATCAGCCCCAGCATTTT	CASSQGPQIDSNQPQHF
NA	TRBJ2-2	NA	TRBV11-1	TGTGCCAGCAGCTTAGAGGTTGGCACCGGGGAGCTGTTTTTT	CASSLEVGTGELFF
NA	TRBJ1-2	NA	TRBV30	TGTGCCTGGAGCCCCGGTCCCTATGGCTACACCTTC	CAWSPGPYGYTF
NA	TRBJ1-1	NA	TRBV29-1	TGCAGCGTCCAGGGTCGGGAGGACACTGAAGCTTTCTTT	CSVQGREDTEAFF
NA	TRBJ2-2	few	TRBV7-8	TGTGCCAGCATACCGGGACAAACAATTACCGGGGAGCTGTTTTTT	CASIPGQTITGELFF
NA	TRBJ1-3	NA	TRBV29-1	TGCAGCGTTTACTCTGGAAACACCATATATTTT	CSVYSGNTIYF
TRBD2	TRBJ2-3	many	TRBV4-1	TGCGCCAGCAGCCAAAGGACTAGCGGGATTAGAAGCACAGATACGCAGTATTTT	CASSQRTSGIRSTDTQYF
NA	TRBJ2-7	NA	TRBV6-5	TGTGCCAGCCGTTTTATGGGGGGCGAGCAGTACTTC	CASRFMGGEQYF
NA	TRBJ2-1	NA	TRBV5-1	TGCGCCAGCAGCAGAGGGAGCTCCTACAATGAGCAGTTCTTC	CASSRGSSYNEQFF
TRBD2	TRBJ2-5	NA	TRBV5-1	TGCGCCAGCAGCTTCGTGACTAGCGGGAGGCCGAAGGAGACCCAGTACTTC	CASSFVTSGRPKETQYF
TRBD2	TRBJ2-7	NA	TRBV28	TGTGCCAGCTTGGCTAGCGGGAGTACCTACGAGCAGTACTTC	CASLASGSTYEQYF
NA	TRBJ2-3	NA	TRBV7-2	TGTGCCAGCAGCTTAGCGGGGGCTAGCACAGATACGCAGTATTTT	CASSLAGASTDTQYF
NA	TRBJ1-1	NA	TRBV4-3	TGCGCCAGCAGCGAAATACGACAGAGCTGGAACACTGAAGCTTTCTTT	CASSEIRQSWNTEAFF
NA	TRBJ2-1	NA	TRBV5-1	TGCGCCAGCAGCTTGTCCAGCGGAGTCCACAATGAGCAGTTCTTC	CASSLSSGVHNEQFF
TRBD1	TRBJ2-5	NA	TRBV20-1	TGCAGTGTCGGGACAGCAGAGACCCAGTACTTC	CSVGTAETQYF
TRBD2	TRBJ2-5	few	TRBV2	TGTGCCAGCAGTGCAGCACTAGCGGGAGGAGAGACCCAGTACTTC	CASSAALAGGETQYF
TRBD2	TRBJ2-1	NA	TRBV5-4	TGTGCCAGCAGCTTGGTGGCTAGCGGGAGGGCCGGGTTGGAGCAGTTCTTC	CASSLVASGRAGLEQFF
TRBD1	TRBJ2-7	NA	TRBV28	TGTGCCAGCAGTTCCGGGACAGTATACGAGCAGTACTTC	CASSSGTVYEQYF
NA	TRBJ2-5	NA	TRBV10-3	TGTGCCATCAGTGACAGAACTCCCAAGTACCAAGAGACCCAGTACTTC	CAISDRTPKYQETQYF
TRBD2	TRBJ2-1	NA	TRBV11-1	TGTGCCAGCAGCTCCCTGGGACTAGCGGGAGGGGGTGAGCAGTTCTTC	CASSSLGLAGGGEQFF